This passage covers 24 T cell receptor beta chains from one sample sequenced in a study of T cell repertoires in cytomegalovirus infection. MiXCR, applied by TCRdb to the reads, yields one record per CDR3 protein. The data contain 350,000 to 550,000 distinct CDR3 sequences, roughly a third of them seen just once; the ten biggest clones take up about 13%. Material for sequencing was PBMCs. The receptors here all came from a human donor in good health (CMV status not recorded). Some clones in this sample may be carry-over from other donors' samples.

The rearrangement joins TRBV7-9 to TRBJ2-3; TRBD2 is a possible D gene (6 bases). Germline assignment: CDR1 SEHNR and CDR2 FQNEAQ (reference sequence). V was shortened by 6 bases and J by 2 bases, with 15 bases between the two germline ends. The length of the CDR3 is 15 residues. The CDR3 DNA reads as TGTGCCAGCAGGGATTATCGGGGGAACACAGATACGCAGTATTTT. Translating it yields CASRDYRGNTDTQYF.

The chain joins TRBV6-5 to TRBJ2-7, with D uncertain. The CDR3 consists of 12 residues. Trimming took 11 bases from V and 5 from J, leaving 16 bases between them. The germline V gene encodes CDR1 MNHEY and CDR2 SVGAGI. The CDR3 nucleotides read TGTGCCGCCGGGCGGTTCTTTGACGAGCAGTACTTC. It codes for CAAGRFFDEQYF.

The chain recombines TRBV12-3 or TRBV12-4 with TRBJ2-3; TRBD2 agrees at 11 bases. V lost 3 bases to trimming and J lost 3 bases; unmatched junction nucleotides: 2. The CDR3 contains 15 residues. The CDR3 loop is CASSLSSGGTDTQYF. Written as DNA, the CDR3 is TGTGCCAGCAGTTTGTCTAGCGGGGGGACAGATACGCAGTATTTT.

There are many counts of this clonotype. This chain connects TRBV6-1 to TRBJ1-6, with 7 positions matching TRBD1. The CDR3 loop spans 17 amino acids. Germline V lookup: CDR1 MNHNS, CDR2 SASEGT. The junction had 9 bases not matched to a gene; V was cut back by 1 base and J by 6 bases. For the CDR3, the DNA is TGTGCCAGCAGTGAAGTGCTGCAGGGGGTTACTAATTCACCCCTCCACTTT. It yields the protein CASSEVLQGVTNSPLHF.

On this clonotype: This sequence may be a read error, since a much larger clone differs from it by one base. The chain carries TRBV7-2 and TRBJ2-5, with D hard to call. CDR3 length: 14 amino acids. Germline assignment: CDR1 SGHTA and CDR2 FQGNSA. V was shortened by 1 base and J by 1 base, with 7 bases between the two germline ends. The CDR3 sequence: CASSLGKAQETQYF. The CDR3 coding sequence is TGTGCCAGCAGCTTAGGAAAAGCCCAAGAGACCCAGTACTTC.

This clonotype was recorded a few times. The chain links TRBV6-6 to TRBJ1-2; 7 bases agree with TRBD1. The CDR3 consists of 17 residues. V lost 4 bases to trimming and J lost 2 bases; unmatched junction nucleotides: 13. Germline V gene lookup returns CDR1 MNHNY and CDR2 SVGAGI (reference sequence). As DNA, the CDR3 is TGTGCCAGCAGTTCGAGAAAGGGACAGCACGTAAACTATGGCTACACCTTC. This gives the protein CASSSRKGQHVNYGYTF.

This clonotype was seen a few times. The gene calls are TRBV6-5 and TRBJ2-4, with TRBD1 as a possible D gene (5 bases). The V end lost 8 bases, the J end lost 2 bases, and 16 bases lay between the germline ends. The CDR3 loop spans 15 amino acids. Germline values: CDR1 MNHEY, CDR2 SVGAGI. CDR3 sequence reads: CASEGHLTTKNIQYF. In DNA, the CDR3 is TGTGCCAGCGAAGGACACCTAACTACCAAAAACATTCAGTACTTC.

The genes are TRBV5-4 and TRBJ1-1; D is uncertain. Germline CDR1 and CDR2: SGHNT and YYREEE (reference sequence). The CDR3 is 16 residues long. Trimming removed 1 base at V and 0 bases at J, with 13 bases between. CDR3 residues: CASSLLFPGLNTEAFF. The CDR3 DNA sequence: TGTGCCAGCAGCTTGTTATTTCCAGGCCTGAACACTGAAGCTTTCTTT.

The sample holds many counts of this clonotype. The chain couples TRBV6-2 or TRBV6-3 to TRBJ1-4; D unclear. CDR1 is MNHEY, CDR2 SVGEGT, per germline. V was shortened by 0 bases and J by 0 bases, with 2 bases between the two germline ends. This CDR3 spans 14 amino acids. This chain's CDR3 is CASSYSATNEKLFF. CDR3 nucleotide sequence: TGTGCCAGCAGTTACTCCGCAACTAATGAAAAACTGTTTTTT.

This clonotype was recorded at least ten times. V is TRBV6-1 and J is TRBJ1-3; possible D gene TRBD1, 5 bases. The CDR3 is 15 residues long. V was pared by 5 bases and J by 0 bases, with 11 bases between. The V gene's germline CDR1 is MNHNS and CDR2 SASEGT. CDR3 in DNA: TGTGCCAGCAGTTATGATGGGGCCTCTGGAAACACCATATATTTT. Its protein product is CASSYDGASGNTIYF.

V is TRBV6-2 or TRBV6-3 and J is TRBJ2-5, with D unresolved. Deletions cut 8 bases from V and 2 bases from J, with 9 bases between. The CDR3 spans 12 residues. The V gene's germline CDR1 is MNHEY and CDR2 SVGEGT. CDR3 amino acids: CASEDPQETQYF. CDR3 DNA: TGTGCCAGCGAGGACCCGCAAGAGACCCAGTACTTC.

The chain joins TRBV7-9 to TRBJ1-5; maybe TRBD1 (6 bases). From germline, CDR1 is SEHNR and CDR2 FQNEAQ (reference sequence). Trimming removed 3 bases from V and 7 bases from J, with 10 bases in between. The CDR3 is 13 residues long. The CDR3 protein is CASSLQGRQPQHF. The CDR3 nucleotides are TGTGCCAGCAGCTTGCAGGGGAGGCAGCCCCAGCATTTT. Complete variable domain (other parts from reference TRBV7-9 and TRBJ1-5): DTGVSQNPRHKITKRGQNVTFRCDPISEHNRLYWYRQTLGQGPEFLTYFQNEAQLEKSRLLSDRFSAERPKGSFSTLEIQRTEQGDSAMYLCASSLQGRQPQHFGDGTRLSIL.

The V and J genes are TRBV7-2 and TRBJ1-6; 8 bases agree with TRBD1. This CDR3 spans 15 amino acids. V trimming: 5 bases; J trimming: 6 bases; junction bases outside the gene matches: 6. Germline V gene sequence: CDR1 SGHTA, CDR2 FQGNSA. CDR3 amino acids: CASSLRQGSNSPLHF. The CDR3 bases are TGTGCCAGCAGCCTTCGACAGGGGAGTAATTCACCCCTCCACTTT.

This clonotype was found a few times. The chain uses TRBV12-3 or TRBV12-4 and TRBJ1-5; D is possibly TRBD1 (5 bases). CDR3 length: 18 amino acids. V lost 3 bases to trimming and J lost 3 bases, with 21 bases between them. The CDR3 sequence is CASSLTLGGRDDNQPQHF. The CDR3 region has the DNA TGTGCCAGCAGTTTGACCCTCGGGGGGAGGGATGACAATCAGCCCCAGCATTTT.

Here the CDR3 DNA reads TGTGCCAGCAGCTTCTCCGGGACTAGCGGGGGGCTAAACGAGCAGTACTTC. This gives the protein CASSFSGTSGGLNEQYF. This chain uses TRBV7-2 with TRBJ2-7, with 15 nucleotides matching TRBD2. Trimming removed 3 bases from V and 5 bases from J; junction bases left unmatched: 8. Germline V CDR1 and CDR2: SGHTA, FQGNSA. The CDR3 has 17 amino acids.

J is TRBJ2-2 and V is TRBV2; weak D call: TRBD2 (5 bases). CDR1 SNHLY and CDR2 FYNNEI come from the germline V gene. V was cut by 5 bases and J by 0 bases, with 16 bases left in between. This CDR3 spans 17 amino acids. CDR3 sequence (DNA): TGTGCCAGCAGTTTTCGAGCGGACCTCCCGAACACCGGGGAGCTGTTTTTT. Protein sequence: CASSFRADLPNTGELFF.

The CDR3: CASSRGILGTDTQYF. The CDR3 DNA reads as TGTGCCAGCAGCAGGGGAATTTTGGGCACAGATACGCAGTATTTT. The chain uses TRBV7-2 and TRBJ2-3; the D gene is possibly TRBD1 (5 bases). V lost 5 bases and J lost 1, with 13 bases in between. The CDR3 runs 15 residues. Germline lookup yields CDR1 SGHTA and CDR2 FQGNSA.

Only a few counts were recorded for this clonotype. The V gene is TRBV6-1, the J gene TRBJ1-2, with 7 bases identical to TRBD1. J was trimmed by 5 bases and V by 1 base; bases with no gene match: 10. There are 16 residues in the CDR3. The V gene's germline CDR1 is MNHNS and CDR2 SASEGT. CDR3 sequence (DNA): TGTGCCAGCAGTGAAGATGCAGGGGGTCCATTATATGGCTACACCTTC. Its protein product is CASSEDAGGPLYGYTF.

The chain joins TRBV12-3 or TRBV12-4 to TRBJ2-6, with TRBD1 matching 11 bases. The CDR3 spans 18 residues. V trimming: 7 bases; J trimming: 1 base; junction bases outside the gene matches: 9. The CDR3 region has the DNA TGTGCCAGCATCCTCGGACAGGGGGCTTCTTCTGGGGCCAACGTCCTGACTTTC. The encoded protein is CASILGQGASSGANVLTF.

This clonotype occurred many times. This CDR3 is CASSAPQGFTRNSPLHF. The CDR3 coding sequence is TGTGCCAGCAGCGCGCCACAGGGTTTTACGCGGAATTCACCCCTCCACTTT. This rearrangement joins TRBV7-2 to TRBJ1-6; tentative D call: TRBD1 (6 bases). Germline-derived CDR1 and CDR2 are SGHTA and FQGNSA. The V end lost 5 bases, the J end lost 7 bases, and 21 bases lay between the germline ends. The CDR3 has 17 amino acids.

This clonotype was observed many times. The chain is built from TRBV19 and TRBJ1-5; 8 bases align to TRBD1. CDR3 length: 15 amino acids. From germline, CDR1 is LNHDA and CDR2 SQIVND (reference sequence). After removal of 9 bases from V and 3 bases from J, the junction contained 10 bases not matched to a gene. The CDR3 nucleotides read TGTGCCAGCCTTCTGGGGACAGGAGTCAATCAGCCCCAGCATTTT. Residues: CASLLGTGVNQPQHF.

The chain couples TRBV28 to TRBJ1-5, with unresolved D. The CDR3 runs to 16 residues. Trimming shortened V by 3 bases and J by 1 base, and 13 bases separated the two germline ends. Germline assignment: CDR1 MDHEN and CDR2 SYDVKM. The CDR3 nucleotides are TGTGCCAGCAGTTTTCAGCAGGTTCCGAGCAATCAGCCCCAGCATTTT. The encoded protein is CASSFQQVPSNQPQHF. The full variable domain, completed using reference TRBV28 and TRBJ1-5, is DVKVTQSSRYLVKRTGEKVFLECVQDMDHENMFWYRQDPGLGLRLIYFSYDVKMKEKGDIPEGYSVSREKKERFSLILESASTNQTSMYLCASSFQQVPSNQPQHFGDGTRLSIL.

A few counts support this clonotype. V gene TRBV6-1 combines with J gene TRBJ1-6, with TRBD1 as a possible D gene (6 bases). Per germline, CDR1 MNHNS and CDR2 SASEGT. CDR3 length equals 14 residues. V lost 2 bases and J lost 6, with 8 bases in between. The CDR3 region is CASSEQGFNSPLHF. The CDR3 DNA reads as TGTGCCAGCAGTGAACAGGGGTTTAATTCACCCCTCCACTTT.

This clonotype was seen repeatedly, ten times or more. This chain links TRBV11-2 with TRBJ2-7; 8 bases match TRBD2. Germline V gene lookup returns CDR1 SGHAT and CDR2 FQNNGV. The CDR3 spans 13 residues. With 1 base clipped from V and 6 bases from J, the junction kept 2 bases outside the gene matches. The CDR3 protein is CASSLAGGPEQYF. The CDR3 DNA reads TGTGCCAGCAGCTTAGCGGGGGGGCCCGAGCAGTACTTC.